A selection of T cell receptor beta chains follows, all from one sample in a study of monozygotic twins with inflammatory bowel disease. TCRdb re-analyzed the 5' RACE reads; it lists each CDR3 protein once, without DNA. The sample's table shows a few hundred thousand distinct CDR3 sequences. Sequencing used blood. The origin of the receptors is a human donor with ulcerative colitis or Crohn's disease, or a healthy co-twin of an affected twin (not recorded which). The CDR3 runs from the conserved cysteine through the conserved F or W.

TRBJ1-1 | TRBV7-9 | CASSSRAGGNTEAFF
TRBJ2-3 | TRBV7-2 | CASSPTSRTDTQYF
TRBJ2-1 | TRBV7-9 | CASSFGGRSGGGEQFF
TRBJ2-1 | TRBV14 | CASRPLGGNEQFF
TRBJ2-4 | TRBV20-1 | CSALPGHSTDIQYF
TRBJ1-5 | TRBV28 | CASSSDRGVHSNQPQHF
TRBJ2-1 | TRBV27 | CASSELADLSTRLFF
TRBJ2-7 | TRBV4-2 | CASSHHLAVDSYEQYF
TRBJ2-7 | TRBV5-1 | CASSWPYEQYF
TRBJ1-6 | TRBV20-1 | CSASYEIRGNSPLHF